This T cell receptor beta chain comes out of a study of esophageal squamous cell carcinoma under preoperative chemotherapy. Time point: before preoperative PTX-NDP chemotherapy. Before surgery, patients were given preoperative paclitaxel-nedaplatin chemotherapy. The J segment lost 5 bases and the V segment lost 5 bases, leaving 3 bases of the junction unmatched. CDR3 size: 13 residues. CDR1 is KGHSH, CDR2 LQKENI, per germline. In TCRdb, the PCR reads were re-called with MiXCR into one record per CDR3 protein. The data contain 15,000 to 20,000 distinct CDR3 sequences, around 47% of them singletons. This clonotype came up a few times.

This chain links TRBV18 with TRBJ2-1; the match to TRBD2 covers 7 bases. This sample was gathered from a patient given preoperative chemotherapy. This sequence was found in a human donor with esophageal squamous cell carcinoma. The donor label of this sample is uncertain. As DNA, the CDR3 is TGTGCCAGCTCAACCGGGACTAACAATGAGCAGTTCTTC. The encoded protein is CASSTGTNNEQFF.